This T cell receptor beta chain was sequenced during a study of blood T cells in healthy people across ages. In this sample, this clonotype turned up a few times. In germline, CDR1 is SQVTM, CDR2 ANQGSEA. V was pared by 4 bases and J by 5 bases, with 15 bases between. CDR3 length: 13 residues. Isolated per sample were at least 6 million PBMCs. Together with a sample-barcoded 5' primer, a J-beta primer mix was included in a second PCR lasting roughly 6 to 12 cycles. Any given sample supplied a minimum of 2.5 million CDR3-containing paired-end reads. TCRdb used MiXCR to reprocess the 5' RACE reads, holding one entry per CDR3 protein. The table has about 1,800,000 distinct CDR3 sequences, 28% seen once.

The sequence was obtained from a woman aged 30 to 39 in good health. The V gene is TRBV29-1, the J gene TRBJ2-7, with D tentatively TRBD2 (7 bases). Sample: blood. The CDR3 DNA sequence: TGCAGCGTTGCTGGGGGGGCCCTCCACGAGCAGTACTTC. Its protein product is CSVAGGALHEQYF.